The source of this TCR beta chain is a study of blood T cell repertoires in COVID-19. About the study: Samples representing acute and convalescent COVID-19 were sourced from the United States, Italy and Spain.

In the original analysis: Using reference gene primer amplification, nucleated cell counts were estimated. The data were produced by immunoSEQ multiplex PCR, yet TCRdb's version contains in-frame clones alone and is incomplete. V and J calls and clone size are those listed in that table; D and trimming were worked out from the DNA. Of roughly 300,000 clones in the sample, roughly nine tenths were seen once. CDR3 length equals 16 residues. Germline V gene lookup returns CDR1 SGDLS and CDR2 YYNGEE. Losses at the gene ends were 4 bases for V and 7 bases for J; bases not matched to a gene: 14. The specimen was peripheral blood. The clonotype was recovered from a woman younger than 45 with COVID-19, enrolled during active disease. The V gene is TRBV9, the J gene TRBJ2-1; 7 bases agree with TRBD2. The CDR3 loop reads CASSRFMAGAGNEQFF. Here the CDR3 DNA reads TGTGCCAGCAGCCGCTTTATGGCGGGAGCCGGGAATGAGCAGTTCTTC.